This is a list of T cell receptor beta chains from one sample in a study of shared clonotypes between healthy human individuals. Libraries were prepared by immunoSEQ multiplex PCR; TCRdb keeps only in-frame clonotypes and omits some of them. The repertoire holds approximately 2.5 million clones, with under 95% as singletons. Specimen: naive CD4+ T cells from PBMCs. The receptor set was obtained from a young man in good health. Some clones in this sample may be carry-over from other donors' samples. The CDR3 runs from the conserved cysteine through the conserved F or W. The order of the fields is clone size, V gene, J gene, D gene, CDR3 protein, CDR3 DNA. The D gene is left open where the match is weak. Not every row has a clone size; where given, it reads once, few, many or a size class.

-	TRBV19	TRBJ1-5	TRBD1	CASAGQFNQPQHF	TGTGCCAGCGCGGGACAGTTCAATCAGCCCCAGCATTTT
-	TRBV27	TRBJ2-4	TRBD1	CASSPGTGSGIQYF	TGTGCCAGCAGTCCGGGGACAGGTAGTGGCATTCAGTACTTC
-	TRBV5-1	TRBJ1-1	-	CASSLVVTGTEAFF	TGCGCCAGCAGCTTGGTAGTAACGGGCACTGAAGCTTTCTTT
-	TRBV7-3	TRBJ2-7	TRBD1	CASSLDRGREQYF	TGTGCCAGCAGCTTAGACAGGGGCCGGGAGCAGTACTTC
-	TRBV6-6	TRBJ1-1	-	CASSPLGGNTEAFF	TGTGCCAGCAGTCCTCTGGGAGGGAACACTGAAGCTTTCTTT
-	TRBV18	TRBJ2-1	-	CASSPPSGGSYNEQFF	TGTGCCAGCTCACCTCCGTCTGGCGGCTCCTACAATGAGCAGTTCTTC
-	TRBV28	TRBJ2-7	TRBD1	CASSPGQSYEQYF	TGTGCCAGCAGCCCGGGACAGTCCTACGAGCAGTACTTC
-	TRBV23-1	TRBJ1-3	-	CASRQGRRTSLRHRQSSGNTIYF	TGCGCCAGCAGACAAGGACGAAGGACAAGCCTTAGGCACCGCCAAAGCTCTGGAAACACCATATATTTT
-	TRBV7-2	TRBJ1-2	TRBD1	CASSLARGRPNYGYTF	TGTGCCAGCAGCTTAGCTAGGGGGCGACCTAACTATGGCTACACCTTC
-	TRBV4-1	TRBJ2-1	-	CASSQGGRVPYNEQFF	TGCGCCAGCAGCCAAGGGGGCAGGGTCCCCTACAATGAGCAGTTCTTC
-	TRBV7-3	TRBJ2-5	-	CASSVLVGETQYF	TGTGCCAGCAGCGTACTAGTAGGAGAGACCCAGTACTTC
once	TRBV5-1	TRBJ1-2	TRBD1	CASTGQGGTNGYTF	TGCGCCAGCACCGGACAGGGGGGAACTAATGGCTACACCTTC
-	TRBV10-3	TRBJ2-1	TRBD1	CAISQDRDRAYNEQFF	TGTGCCATCAGCCAAGACCGGGACAGAGCCTACAATGAGCAGTTCTTC
-	TRBV28	TRBJ1-2	-	CASNGGALGGYTF	TGTGCCAGCAACGGGGGGGCCCTGGGGGGCTACACCTTC
-	TRBV2	TRBJ2-5	-	CASSAMRSETQYF	TGTGCCAGCAGTGCGATGAGATCAGAGACCCAGTACTTC
few	TRBV9	TRBJ1-3	-	CASSVSGNTIYF	TGTGCCAGCAGCGTATCAGGAAACACCATATATTTT
few	TRBV6-5	TRBJ2-5	TRBD2	CASSYSGGGGETQYF	TGTGCCAGCAGTTACTCGGGTGGGGGGGGAGAGACCCAGTACTTC
few	TRBV6-5	TRBJ1-1	-	CASSYDGGSTEAFF	TGTGCCAGCAGTTACGACGGGGGAAGCACTGAAGCTTTCTTT
once	TRBV5-1	TRBJ1-2	TRBD1	CASSRTGSSYGYTF	TGCGCCAGCTCACGGACAGGGTCGTCCTATGGCTACACCTTC
-	TRBV5-8	TRBJ2-5	-	CASSLLGSQETQYF	TGTGCCAGCAGCCTGCTGGGGTCGCAAGAGACCCAGTACTTC
-	TRBV11-3	TRBJ2-5	-	CASRRQGLRETQYF	TGTGCCAGCAGGAGGCAGGGGCTAAGGGAGACCCAGTACTTC
-	TRBV19	TRBJ1-1	-	CASKVFLVGGATEAFF	TGTGCCAGTAAAGTTTTTTTGGTCGGTGGGGCCACTGAAGCTTTCTTT
-	TRBV6-4	TRBJ2-3	-	CASRTLGGGSYEGTQYF	TGTGCCAGCAGAACCCTCGGCGGGGGCAGTTACGAGGGTACGCAGTATTTT
-	TRBV29-1	TRBJ2-7	TRBD1	CSVERGTGSGEQYF	TGCAGCGTTGAAAGAGGGACAGGGTCAGGTGAGCAGTACTTC
-	TRBV30	TRBJ2-7	-	CAWSVRVTGEQYF	TGTGCCTGGAGTGTACGGGTTACCGGCGAGCAGTACTTC
-	TRBV7-9	TRBJ1-1	-	CASSLGIAEVGFF	TGTGCCAGCAGCTTAGGGATCGCCGAGGTGGGCTTCTTT
-	TRBV7-8	TRBJ2-7	TRBD1	CASSATGNGYEQYF	TGTGCCAGCAGCGCGACAGGGAACGGCTACGAGCAGTACTTC
-	TRBV4-3	TRBJ2-1	-	CASSQARRDHYNEQFF	TGCGCCAGCAGCCAAGCGCGCCGGGACCACTACAATGAGCAGTTCTTC
-	TRBV6-5	TRBJ1-1	-	CASSYSKNTEAFF	TGTGCCAGCAGTTACAGTAAGAACACTGAAGCTTTCTTT
-	TRBV12-5	TRBJ2-3	TRBD1	CASALDRASTDTQYF	TGTGCTAGTGCCTTAGACAGGGCGAGCACAGATACGCAGTATTTT
-	TRBV12-5	TRBJ2-7	-	CASGPLRTASPYEQYF	TGTGCTAGTGGCCCTCTTCGGACAGCCTCTCCCTACGAGCAGTACTTC
-	TRBV19	TRBJ2-2	TRBD1	CASGPRDRGPGELFF	TGTGCCAGTGGCCCCCGGGACAGGGGGCCCGGGGAGCTGTTTTTT
-	TRBV29-1	TRBJ2-7	TRBD2	CSVETPSGRPSGEQYF	TGCAGCGTTGAAACTCCTAGCGGGAGGCCTTCGGGAGAGCAGTACTTC
-	TRBV11-2	TRBJ2-7	-	CASSLFSGTPGLEQYF	TGTGCCAGCAGCTTATTCTCCGGGACCCCCGGCCTCGAGCAGTACTTC
-	TRBV5-1	TRBJ1-5	TRBD1	CASSAQGNNQPQHF	TGCGCCAGCAGCGCACAGGGGAACAATCAGCCCCAGCATTTT
-	TRBV5-1	TRBJ2-1	-	CASSPYRNSYNEQFF	TGCGCCAGCAGCCCGTACAGGAACTCCTACAATGAGCAGTTCTTC
-	TRBV30	TRBJ1-6	TRBD1	CACSDETGKRYNSPLHF	TGTGCCTGCTCTGACGAGACAGGGAAGCGCTATAATTCACCCCTCCACTTT
-	TRBV7-6	TRBJ1-4	TRBD1	CASSPQGVATNEKLFF	TGTGCCAGCAGCCCCCAGGGGGTTGCAACTAATGAAAAACTGTTTTTT
-	TRBV7-2	TRBJ2-3	-	CASSSNPKSAQYF	TGTGCCAGCAGCTCTAACCCTAAATCGGCGCAGTATTTT
-	TRBV28	TRBJ2-1	-	CATDRYNEQFF	TGTGCCACGGACAGATACAATGAGCAGTTCTTC
-	TRBV7-2	TRBJ1-6	-	CASSFKGPNSYNSPLHF	TGTGCCAGCAGCTTTAAAGGGCCCAACTCCTATAATTCACCCCTCCACTTT
-	TRBV6-5	TRBJ2-7	-	CASSYSISTRDYEQYF	TGTGCCAGCAGTTACTCGATATCCACTAGAGACTACGAGCAGTACTTC
once	TRBV11-2	TRBJ2-7	-	CASSQAGSYEQYF	TGTGCCAGCAGCCAGGCAGGGAGCTACGAGCAGTACTTC
-	TRBV6-5	TRBJ2-7	TRBD1	CASSRNNRGGGEQYF	TGTGCCAGCAGTCGTAATAACAGGGGTGGTGGAGAGCAGTACTTC
-	TRBV6-6	TRBJ2-3	TRBD1	CASSYGRDRVTDTQYF	TGTGCCAGCAGTTACGGAAGGGACAGGGTCACAGATACGCAGTATTTT
-	TRBV12-5	TRBJ2-1	TRBD2	CASGLDTGTSRPEKLSSYNEQFF	TGTGCTAGTGGTTTGGACACCGGGACTAGCAGACCCGAAAAATTAAGCTCCTACAATGAGCAGTTCTTC
few	TRBV4-1	TRBJ1-5	TRBD1	CASSRVQGFNNQPQHF	TGCGCCAGCAGCCGCGTACAGGGGTTCAACAATCAGCCCCAGCATTTT
-	TRBV28	TRBJ1-6	-	CASRRGGYNSPLHF	TGTGCCAGCAGGAGAGGGGGTTATAATTCACCCCTCCACTTT
-	TRBV6-5	TRBJ1-5	TRBD1	CASRVSGTGFWPQHF	TGTGCCAGCAGGGTCAGCGGGACAGGGTTTTGGCCCCAGCATTTT
-	TRBV4-3	TRBJ2-2	-	CASSQDLTYNTGELFF	TGCGCCAGCAGCCAAGATCTGACCTATAACACCGGGGAGCTGTTTTTT